This T cell receptor beta chain was retrieved from a study of graft-versus-host responses after intestinal transplantation. Looking at the study overall: Uniformly, recipients were administered anti-thymocyte globulin induction with subsequent tacrolimus and steroids for approximately 3 years. General study results and limits: The marrow of recipients harbored GvH clones, and ileum or blood showed some of them first. Peak circulating GvH clone levels were associated with early post-transplant HvG declines.

About this clone: Its antigen is not known.

The method was immunoSEQ multiplex PCR; TCRdb's version includes in-frame clones alone and lacks a portion of them. The table lists 60,000 or so clones, under 95% of them singletons. The CDR3 has 14 amino acids. With 0 bases removed from V and 4 bases from J, the gap between germline ends came to 8 bases. Germline CDR1 is MGHRA and CDR2 is YSYEKL. The specimen was PBMCs, collected about 120 days after intestinal transplantation. The chain is built from TRBV4-1 and TRBJ2-3; D is possibly TRBD2 (7 bases). This TCR was sampled from a human patient who received an intestinal transplant, so some T cells may come from the graft donor. The CDR3 protein is CASSQEGGADTQYF. The CDR3 coding sequence is TGCGCCAGCAGCCAAGAAGGGGGGGCAGATACGCAGTATTTT.